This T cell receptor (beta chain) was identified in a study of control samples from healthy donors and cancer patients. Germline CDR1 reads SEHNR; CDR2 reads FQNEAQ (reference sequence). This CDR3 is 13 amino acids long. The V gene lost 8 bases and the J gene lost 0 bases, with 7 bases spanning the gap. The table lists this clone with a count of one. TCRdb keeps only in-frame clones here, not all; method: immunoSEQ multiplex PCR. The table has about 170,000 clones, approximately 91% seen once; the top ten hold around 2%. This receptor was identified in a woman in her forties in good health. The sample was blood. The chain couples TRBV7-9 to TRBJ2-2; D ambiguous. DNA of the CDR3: TGTGCCAGCGCCGACACGAACACCGGGGAGCTGTTTTTT. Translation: CASADTNTGELFF.